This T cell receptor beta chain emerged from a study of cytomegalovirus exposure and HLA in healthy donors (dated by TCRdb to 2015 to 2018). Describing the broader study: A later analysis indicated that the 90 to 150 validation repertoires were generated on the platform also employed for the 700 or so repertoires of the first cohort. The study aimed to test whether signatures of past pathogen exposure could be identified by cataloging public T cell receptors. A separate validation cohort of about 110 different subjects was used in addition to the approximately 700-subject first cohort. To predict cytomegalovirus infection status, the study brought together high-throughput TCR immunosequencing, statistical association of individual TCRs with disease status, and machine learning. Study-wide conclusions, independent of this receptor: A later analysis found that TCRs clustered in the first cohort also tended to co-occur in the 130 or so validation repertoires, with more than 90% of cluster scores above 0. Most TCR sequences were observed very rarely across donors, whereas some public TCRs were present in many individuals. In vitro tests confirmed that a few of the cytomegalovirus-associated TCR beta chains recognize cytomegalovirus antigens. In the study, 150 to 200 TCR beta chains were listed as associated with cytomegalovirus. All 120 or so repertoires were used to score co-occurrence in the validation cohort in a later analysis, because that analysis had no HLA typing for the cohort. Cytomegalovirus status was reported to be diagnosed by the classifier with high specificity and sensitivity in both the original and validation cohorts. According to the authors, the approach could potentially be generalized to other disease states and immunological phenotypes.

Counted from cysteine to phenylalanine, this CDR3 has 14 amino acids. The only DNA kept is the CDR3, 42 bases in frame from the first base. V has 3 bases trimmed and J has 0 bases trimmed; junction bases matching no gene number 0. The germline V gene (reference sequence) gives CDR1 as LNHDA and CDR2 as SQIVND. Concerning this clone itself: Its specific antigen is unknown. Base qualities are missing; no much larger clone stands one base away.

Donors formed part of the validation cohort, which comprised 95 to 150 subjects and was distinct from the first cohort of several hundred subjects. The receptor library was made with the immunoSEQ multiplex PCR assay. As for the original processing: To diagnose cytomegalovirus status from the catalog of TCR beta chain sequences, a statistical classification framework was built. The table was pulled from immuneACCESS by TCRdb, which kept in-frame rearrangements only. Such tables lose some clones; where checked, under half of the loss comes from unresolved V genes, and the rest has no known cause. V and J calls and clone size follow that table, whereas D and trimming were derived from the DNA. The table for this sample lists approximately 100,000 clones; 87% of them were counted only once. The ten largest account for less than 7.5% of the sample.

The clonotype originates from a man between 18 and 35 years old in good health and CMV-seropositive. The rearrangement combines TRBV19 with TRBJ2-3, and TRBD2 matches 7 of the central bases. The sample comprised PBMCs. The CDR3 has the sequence CASSISGSTDTQYF. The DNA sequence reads TGTGCCAGTAGTATTAGCGGGAGCACAGATACGCAGTATTTT. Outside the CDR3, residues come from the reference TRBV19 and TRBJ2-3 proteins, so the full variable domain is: DGGITQSPKYLFRKEGQNVTLSCEQNLNHDAMYWYRQDPGQGLRLIYYSQIVNDFQKGDIAEGYSVSREKKESFPLTVTSAQKNPTAFYLCASSISGSTDTQYFGPGTRLTVL.